A single sample is the source of the 30 T cell receptor beta chains below, sequenced in a study of T cells in Graves' hyperthyroidism and ophthalmopathy. Amplification of TCR beta CDR3 regions was performed using RNA transcripts as template. Using the HTBI primer set, a first-round RT-PCR was run on the TCR CDR3. TCRdb re-analysed the multiplex PCR reads in MiXCR, keeping a single row per CDR3 protein. The table has 40,000 to 60,000 distinct CDR3 sequences, less than 65% seen once. Sequencing was done on a sample of peripheral blood or thyroid tissue (not recorded which). These receptor sequences come from a man aged 18 to 29 with Graves' hyperthyroidism.

The chain employs TRBV9 and TRBJ2-2, with TRBD1 as a possible D gene (6 bases). This CDR3 is 15 amino acids long. In germline, CDR1 is SGDLS, CDR2 YYNGEE. Trimming took off 1 base at V and 4 bases at J, with 11 bases between the two ends. In DNA, the CDR3 is TGTGCCAGCAGCGTAACTACAGGGTCCACCGGGGAGCTGTTTTTT. This codes for CASSVTTGSTGELFF.

This clonotype was picked up a small number of times. The chain combines TRBV7-8 with TRBJ2-1, with a tentative D call TRBD2 (6 bases). This CDR3 contains 18 residues. The germline V gene has CDR1 SGHVS and CDR2 FQNEAQ. V was shortened by 0 bases and J by 0 bases, with 15 bases between the two germline ends. CDR3 nucleotide sequence: TGTGCCAGCAGCTTAGCTAGCGGAACCCCAAGCTCCTACAATGAGCAGTTCTTC. Its translation: CASSLASGTPSSYNEQFF.

This clonotype was recorded at least ten times. The rearrangement links TRBV28 to TRBJ2-2; TRBD1 agrees at 9 bases. V was clipped by 6 bases and J by 3 bases; unmatched bases: 5. The CDR3 sequence is 15 residues long. Germline V gene sequence: CDR1 MDHEN, CDR2 SYDVKM. The CDR3 DNA sequence: TGTGCCAGCAGATACAGGGGGCGCGACACCGGGGAGCTGTTTTTT. Encoded protein: CASRYRGRDTGELFF.

The chain links TRBV25-1 to TRBJ1-1; a weak D match, TRBD1 (5 bases). The CDR3 has 12 residues. Per germline, CDR1 MGHDK and CDR2 SYGVNS. Trimming cost V 10 bases and J 7 bases, with 16 bases left between them. CDR3 sequence (DNA): TGTGCCACCCGGGAACCCGGGGGTGAAGCTTTCTTT. Its protein product is CATREPGGEAFF. The full variable domain, with the rest looked up from reference TRBV25-1 and TRBJ1-1, is EADIYQTPRYLVIGTGKKITLECSQTMGHDKMYWYQQDPGMELHLIHYSYGVNSTEKGDLSSESTVSRIRTEHFPLTLESARPSHTSQYLCATREPGGEAFFGQGTRLTVV.

CDR3 sequence reads: CSARLSYEQYF. The DNA of the CDR3 is TGCAGTGCTAGGCTCTCCTACGAGCAGTACTTC. The V call is TRBV20-1, the J call TRBJ2-7, with D hard to call. Germline CDR1 DFQATT, CDR2 SNEGSKA (reference sequence). The CDR3 extends over 11 amino acids. Trimming removed 3 bases from V and 0 bases from J, with 3 bases in between.

This clonotype was found once. The chain employs TRBV11-1 and TRBJ1-5; D is unclear. The CDR3 totals 15 residues. Germline CDR1 SGHAT, CDR2 FQDESV (reference sequence). V lost 7 bases and J 2 bases, leaving 15 bases between the germline ends. The CDR3 DNA sequence: TGTGCCAGCAACAAAATACACGGAGGCAATCAGCCCCAGCATTTT. Protein product: CASNKIHGGNQPQHF. Full variable domain (outside the CDR3, taken from reference TRBV11-1 and TRBJ1-5): EAEVAQSPRYKITEKSQAVAFWCDPISGHATLYWYRQILGQGPELLVQFQDESVVDDSQLPKDRFSAERLKGVDSTLKIQPAELGDSAMYLCASNKIHGGNQPQHFGDGTRLSIL.

This clonotype was seen ten or more times. V usage is TRBV7-2 and J usage is TRBJ1-1; D is uncertain. This CDR3 contains 16 residues. Per germline, CDR1 SGHTA and CDR2 FQGNSA. V was cut by 3 bases and J by 3 bases, with 17 bases left in between. CDR3 sequence reads: CASSFTPGVWDTEAFF. The CDR3 nucleotides are TGTGCCAGCAGCTTCACCCCCGGTGTCTGGGACACTGAAGCTTTCTTT. Complete variable domain (other parts from reference TRBV7-2 and TRBJ1-1): GAGVSQSPSNKVTEKGKDVELRCDPISGHTALYWYRQSLGQGLEFLIYFQGNSAPDKSGLPSDRFSAERTGGSVSTLTIQRTQQEDSAVYLCASSFTPGVWDTEAFFGQGTRLTVV.

This clonotype was recorded many times. This chain links TRBV7-9 with TRBJ2-7; tentative D call: TRBD1 (5 bases). V dropped 5 bases and J dropped 0 bases, with 17 bases sitting between them. The CDR3 totals 16 residues. Germline CDR1 is SEHNR and CDR2 is FQNEAQ (reference sequence). The CDR3 here is CASSQGLLSISYEQYF. CDR3 coding DNA: TGTGCCAGCAGCCAGGGCCTATTATCTATCTCCTACGAGCAGTACTTC.

The rearrangement links TRBV7-9 to TRBJ1-2, with TRBD1 matching 7 bases. This CDR3 has 13 residues. With V trimmed by 5 bases and J by 3 bases, 3 bases remained unmatched. The germline CDR1 and CDR2 sequences are SEHNR and FQNEAQ (reference sequence). The CDR3 loop is CASSPGQHYGYTF. The CDR3, as DNA: TGTGCCAGCAGCCCGGGACAGCACTATGGCTACACCTTC.

The chain combines TRBV9 with TRBJ1-6; 8 bases match TRBD1. This CDR3 has 15 residues. Trimming took 7 bases from V and 5 from J; bases not matched to a gene: 8. CDR1 and CDR2 from the germline V gene are SGDLS and YYNGEE. The CDR3 region is CASAGGTGDNSPLHF. In DNA form, the CDR3 reads TGTGCCAGCGCGGGGGGGACAGGAGATAATTCACCCCTCCACTTT.

The V and J genes are TRBV29-1 and TRBJ2-5; 7 bases align to TRBD1. Per germline, CDR1 SQVTM and CDR2 ANQGSEA. The length of the CDR3 is 13 residues. J lost 2 bases, V lost 2 bases, and 2 bases had no gene match. The CDR3 loop is CSVERTGQETQYF. CDR3 DNA: TGCAGCGTTGAAAGGACAGGACAAGAGACCCAGTACTTC.

This clonotype was found a few times. This chain uses TRBV10-3 with TRBJ1-2; 9 bases fit TRBD1. Unmatched junction bases numbered 6, after V lost 4 bases and J lost 6 bases. The CDR3 runs 14 residues. Germline lookup yields CDR1 ENHRY and CDR2 SYGVKD. Written as DNA, the CDR3 is TGTGCCATCAGTGGTGGGACAGGGACTGATGGCTACACCTTC. Translation gives CAISGGTGTDGYTF.

The chain has TRBV7-9 and TRBJ2-5; TRBD1 matches 7 bases. Trimming at V came to 7 bases and at J to 5 bases, leaving 10 bases not matched to a gene. This CDR3 has 14 residues. Per the germline V gene, CDR1 is SEHNR and CDR2 is FQNEAQ (reference sequence). The CDR3 is CASNPGTVSETQYF. The CDR3 bases are TGTGCCAGCAACCCCGGGACAGTTAGCGAGACCCAGTACTTC. Full variable domain (missing parts from reference TRBV7-9 and TRBJ2-5): DTGVSQNPRHKITKRGQNVTFRCDPISEHNRLYWYRQTLGQGPEFLTYFQNEAQLEKSRLLSDRFSAERPKGSFSTLEIQRTEQGDSAMYLCASNPGTVSETQYFGPGTRLLVL.

CDR3 nucleotide sequence: TGTGCCAGCAGTTACTCGGGACAGGGAGTCTACGAGCAGTACTTC. It codes for CASSYSGQGVYEQYF. This chain uses TRBV6-5 with TRBJ2-7; 9 nucleotides match TRBD1. The CDR3 consists of 15 residues. V was clipped by 0 bases and J by 3 bases; unmatched bases: 3. Per germline, CDR1 MNHEY and CDR2 SVGAGI.

This clonotype was seen only once. The chain couples TRBV2 to TRBJ1-1; the D gene is possibly TRBD1 (6 bases). V was shortened by 10 bases and J by 1 base, with 16 bases between the two germline ends. This CDR3 has 14 residues. CDR1 is SNHLY and CDR2 is FYNNEI in the germline V gene. The CDR3 region has the DNA TGTGCCACCTTAACCGGACAGTCGAACACTGAAGCTTTCTTT. This codes for CATLTGQSNTEAFF.

With respect to this clonotype: The junction and the germline gene differ at one end; a read error may be behind it. The chain carries TRBV7-9 and TRBJ2-3; D is perhaps TRBD2 (5 bases). The CDR3 runs 16 residues. In germline, CDR1 is SEHNR, CDR2 FQNEAQ (reference sequence). The CDR3 here is CASSQEGGPFADTQYF. The CDR3 DNA reads TGCGCCAGCAGCCAAGAGGGCGGGCCCTTCGCAGATACGCAGTATTTT.

With respect to this clonotype: Compared with germline, one end of the junction differs, possibly owing to a read error. The CDR3 DNA reads as TGCAGTGCTAGTCCCAGAGCTCGAGAGACCCTGTACTTC. Translated: CSASPRARETLYF. J is TRBJ2-5 and V is TRBV20-1; D is undetermined. Germline assignment: CDR1 DFQATT and CDR2 SNEGSKA (reference sequence). The CDR3 sequence is 13 residues long.

This chain uses TRBV20-1 with TRBJ1-5, with D unclear. Germline V gene lookup returns CDR1 DFQATT and CDR2 SNEGSKA (reference sequence). V was cut by 3 bases and J by 11 bases, with 14 bases left in between. This CDR3 has 12 residues. CDR3 nucleotides: TGCAGTGCTAGCGAAAGAGGAGAGACCCAGCATTTT. It yields the protein CSASERGETQHF.

This clonotype was seen at least ten times. The chain employs TRBV7-2 and TRBJ2-7; 11 bases are shared with TRBD2. CDR1 SGHTA and CDR2 FQGNSA come from the germline V gene. The CDR3 totals 16 residues. Unmatched junction bases numbered 1, after V lost 0 bases and J lost 0 bases. The CDR3 spells CASSLATSGGSYEQYF. The CDR3 bases are TGTGCCAGCAGCTTAGCCACTAGCGGGGGCTCCTACGAGCAGTACTTC.

By sample share, this clonotype is medium-sized. The CDR3, as DNA: TGCAGCGCGACAGGGGGCGGCAAGTTTGAAGCTTTCTTT. Translation gives CSATGGGKFEAFF. This rearrangement joins TRBV29-1 to TRBJ1-1, with 10 bases lining up with TRBD1. The germline V gene encodes CDR1 SQVTM and CDR2 ANQGSEA. The CDR3 loop spans 13 amino acids. V lost 7 bases, J lost 7 bases, and 9 bases stayed unmatched.

This clonotype has only a few counts. CDR3 residues: CASSLVSTGELFF. The CDR3 DNA sequence: TGTGCCAGCAGCTTAGTGAGCACCGGGGAGCTGTTTTTT. The chain uses TRBV7-2 and TRBJ2-2; no clear D. CDR1 and CDR2 from the germline V gene are SGHTA and FQGNSA. Trimming pared 1 base from V and 4 bases from J, leaving 4 bases between. The CDR3 consists of 13 residues. Drawing the rest from reference TRBV7-2 and TRBJ2-2, the complete variable domain is GAGVSQSPSNKVTEKGKDVELRCDPISGHTALYWYRQSLGQGLEFLIYFQGNSAPDKSGLPSDRFSAERTGGSVSTLTIQRTQQEDSAVYLCASSLVSTGELFFGEGSRLTVL.

This rearrangement joins TRBV7-2 to TRBJ1-5; the D gene is possibly TRBD1 (6 bases). Trimming took 5 bases from V and 2 from J, leaving 19 bases between them. This CDR3 spans 17 amino acids. Germline CDR1 is SGHTA and CDR2 is FQGNSA. The CDR3 sequence is CASSPRGVWGGNQPQHF. In nucleotides, the CDR3 is TGTGCCAGCAGCCCTAGGGGGGTTTGGGGTGGCAATCAGCCCCAGCATTTT.

CDR3 region: CASSTRPAGGSQETQYF. In DNA form, the CDR3 reads TGTGCCAGCAGCACCCGCCCTGCGGGCGGGAGCCAAGAGACCCAGTACTTC. The chain carries TRBV7-2 and TRBJ2-5, with TRBD2 matching 7 bases. CDR1 is SGHTA and CDR2 is FQGNSA in the germline V gene. The CDR3 contains 17 residues. With V trimmed by 5 bases and J by 1 base, 13 bases remained unmatched.

The chain links TRBV12-3 or TRBV12-4 to TRBJ2-5; no clear D. V dropped 3 bases and J dropped 5 bases, with 7 bases sitting between them. This CDR3 comprises 12 residues. CDR3 DNA sequence: TGTGCCAGCAGTTTGGTGCGGGAGACCCAGTACTTC. Translation gives CASSLVRETQYF.

This clonotype appeared many times. The V gene is TRBV11-2, the J gene TRBJ1-2; D unclear. This CDR3 contains 13 residues. CDR1 and CDR2 (germline): SGHAT, FQNNGV. V was cut by 2 bases and J by 5 bases, with 9 bases left in between. CDR3 sequence: CASSLIAGYGYTF. The DNA for the CDR3 is TGTGCCAGCAGCTTAATCGCAGGATATGGCTACACCTTC.

A note on this clonotype: The germline gene is not matched at one end of the junction; a read error may be the cause. The rearrangement links TRBV7-2 to TRBJ2-7; 7 positions agree with TRBD1. This CDR3 contains 15 residues. Germline CDR1 SGHTA, CDR2 FQGNSA. The CDR3 coding sequence is TGTGCCAGCAGCCCCAACAGGGGTGGCACCGGGGAGCTGTACTTC. Translating gives CASSPNRGGTGELYF.

The CDR3 region is CAISESANTEAFF. CDR3 coding DNA: TGTGCCATCAGTGAGTCCGCGAACACTGAAGCTTTCTTT. V gene TRBV10-3 combines with J gene TRBJ1-1; the D is unclear. The CDR3 is 13 residues long. Germline CDR1 and CDR2: ENHRY and SYGVKD. V was clipped by 0 bases and J by 1 base, with 3 bases between them.

The chain employs TRBV2 and TRBJ2-2, with TRBD2 matching over 8 bases. Germline CDR1 reads SNHLY; CDR2 reads FYNNEI. This CDR3 has 13 residues. V gave up 6 bases and J gave up 6 bases; unmatched junction bases: 3. The CDR3 DNA is TGTGCCAGCAGGGCGGGACTAGCCGGGGAGCTGTTTTTT. This translates into CASRAGLAGELFF.

The V gene is TRBV7-2, the J gene TRBJ1-1, with D hard to call. The CDR3 is 16 residues long. Trimming pared 5 bases from V and 1 base from J, leaving 17 bases between. Germline CDR1 is SGHTA and CDR2 is FQGNSA. DNA for the CDR3: TGTGCCAGCAGCCCCCTTTTTATACCGGAGAACACTGAAGCTTTCTTT. Its protein product is CASSPLFIPENTEAFF.

On this clonotype: The limits of the CDR3 on the DNA are not certain, so only TCRdb's listed CDR3 is given. This rearrangement joins TRBV10-3 to TRBJ2-7; TRBD1 is taken as the D call from the table, unchecked against the DNA. Germline CDR1 ENHRY, CDR2 SYGVKD. Both ends counted, the CDR3 spans 19 residues. The CDR3: CASPKQETGGGYYYCEQYF.